This T cell receptor (beta chain) was identified during a study of Graves' ophthalmopathy and Graves' hyperthyroidism. General study results and limits: The authors also found most expanded thyroid clonotypes above 0.001 frequency in blood.

There are 15 residues in the CDR3. Germline V gives CDR1 PRHDT, CDR2 FYEKMQ (reference sequence). V lost 6 bases to trimming and J lost 3 bases; unmatched junction nucleotides: 9. This clonotype was seen repeatedly, ten times or more. Its antigen remains unidentified. Amplification of TCR beta CDR3 regions used RNA transcripts. RT-PCR with HTBI primers came first, then second-round multiplex PCR. TCRdb redid the calling of the multiplex PCR reads with MiXCR, one entry per CDR3 protein. The table includes over a million distinct CDR3 sequences, about two fifths detected once. Sequenced material: peripheral blood or thyroid tissue (not recorded which). J is TRBJ1-2 and V is TRBV13; 8 bases align to TRBD1. This receptor was taken from an adult man with Graves' hyperthyroidism. CDR3 in DNA: TGTGCCAGCAGGGAGATGCAGGGGGCTTACTATGGCTACACCTTC. Translating gives CASREMQGAYYGYTF.